This T cell receptor beta chain was profiled in a study of beta chain features in type 1 diabetes. The study's findings and limits: Type 1 diabetes patients showed a moderate but significant shortening of TCRB CDR3s in all four CD4+ subsets.

In total, each donor contributed a single heparinised blood draw that averaged about 120 mL. CD4+ naive, central memory, regulatory and stem cell-like memory cells were sorted via CD45RO/CCR7/CD25/CD127/CD95/CD27. In all sorted populations, purity surpassed 98%. Of note for this clone: What it recognizes is unknown.

The isolated RNA, all of it, was reverse transcribed, so expressed TCRB transcripts were what got sequenced. Naive, central memory and regulatory T cell samples yielded around 3.3 million reads on average. The assay was immunoSEQ multiplex PCR, and TCRdb's table has in-frame clones only and misses some. The sample records 130,000 or so clones, roughly 10% being singletons. The germline CDR1 and CDR2 sequences are LNHDA and SQIVND (reference sequence). Trimming at V came to 5 bases and at J to 5 bases, leaving 6 bases not matched to a gene. The length of the CDR3 is 14 residues. The sequence was collected from a man aged 25 to 40 with type 1 diabetes. V is TRBV19 and J is TRBJ2-1; 7 bases are a match to TRBD2. Specimen: central memory CD4+ T cells from blood. The CDR3: CASSQTSFNNEQFF. The CDR3 coding sequence is TGTGCCAGTAGTCAGACTAGCTTTAACAATGAGCAGTTCTTC. Combining the CDR3 with reference TRBV19 and TRBJ2-1 gives the whole variable domain DGGITQSPKYLFRKEGQNVTLSCEQNLNHDAMYWYRQDPGQGLRLIYYSQIVNDFQKGDIAEGYSVSREKKESFPLTVTSAQKNPTAFYLCASSQTSFNNEQFFGPGTRLTVL.